These T cell receptor beta chains were read from a single sample in a study of blood T cells in healthy people across ages. TCRdb passed the 5' RACE reads through MiXCR, listing each CDR3 protein once. In the table there are around 1.5 million distinct CDR3 sequences, about 40% of which are singletons. Sequencing used blood. The origin of the receptors is a woman aged 18 to 35 in good health. The CDR3 runs from the conserved cysteine through the conserved F or W. The D gene is left open where the match is weak. Clone size appears in some rows only: once, few, many, or a class for an expanded clone.

TRBD2 TRBJ2-3 TRBV11-2 - TGTGCCAGCACCCGGAAGAATTTCGGGGGGGCAGATACGCAGTATTTT CASTRKNFGGADTQYF
TRBD2 TRBJ2-3 TRBV3-1 - TGTGCCAGCAGCCCGCCGGGACTAGCGGACACAGATACGCAGTATTTT CASSPPGLADTDTQYF
- TRBJ2-6 TRBV27 - TGTGCCAGCAGTTTAGAGCCAGGGGGGGTCTCTGGGGCCAACGTCCTGACTTTC CASSLEPGGVSGANVLTF
- TRBJ1-2 TRBV28 few TGTGCCAGCAGTTCGGCCAGGACCTCCTATAACTATGGCTACACCTTC CASSSARTSYNYGYTF
TRBD2 TRBJ2-1 TRBV12-3/TRBV12-4 - TGTGCCAGCAGTTTAGCTTTCGGGACTAGCCCGTACAATGAGCAGTTCTTC CASSLAFGTSPYNEQFF
TRBD2 TRBJ2-5 TRBV9 - TGTGCCAGCAGCGTTGCTAGCGGGGTTGAGACCCGGTACTTC CASSVASGVETRYF
- TRBJ2-7 TRBV7-9 - TGTGCCAGCAGTGGATTCCCATCCTACGAGCAGTACTTC CASSGFPSYEQYF
- TRBJ2-3 TRBV12-3/TRBV12-4 few TGTGCCAGCAGTTCCCCTTGGGGCCAAGGAGGAGGTACGCAGTATTTT CASSSPWGQGGGTQYF
- TRBJ2-1 TRBV7-8 few TGTGCCAGCAGCTTCGGGAGTGTAGACAATGAGCAGTTCTTC CASSFGSVDNEQFF
TRBD1 TRBJ2-7 TRBV29-1 - TGCAGCGTTGATCTCATGACAGGGCAGAACTCCTACGAGCAGTACTTC CSVDLMTGQNSYEQYF
- TRBJ1-2 TRBV27 - TGTGCCAGCGGTTACGCCTCCTCGTCCGGGGCCAACTATGGCTACACCTTC CASGYASSSGANYGYTF
- TRBJ2-5 TRBV15 - TGTGCCACCAACAGTGACTATTTCCAAGAGACCCAGTACTTC CATNSDYFQETQYF
- TRBJ1-2 TRBV3-1 few TGTGCCAGCAGCCAAGGAAGTGACGACCTATATGGCTACACCTTC CASSQGSDDLYGYTF
- TRBJ2-7 TRBV21-1 - TGTGCCTGCAGGCTAGCGAGCTACGAGCAGTACTTC CACRLASYEQYF
TRBD2 TRBJ2-5 TRBV29-1 few TGCAGCGTTGCCGGGACTAGCGGAGCTTGGGAGACCCAGTACTTC CSVAGTSGAWETQYF
- TRBJ1-4 TRBV6-4 - TGTGCCAGCAGTTGGCACAGGTTAAGAACGGAGAAACTGTTTTTT CASSWHRLRTEKLFF
- TRBJ2-5 TRBV7-2 - TGTGCCAGCAGATCGGGGTCTCAAGAGACCCAGTACTTC CASRSGSQETQYF
- TRBJ2-7 TRBV20-1 - TGCTCGCGGGGACTCTCCTCTTACGAGCAGTACTTC CSRGLSSYEQYF
TRBD1 TRBJ2-2 TRBV7-9 - TGTGCCAGCAGCTTAGGCTTTCACGGACAGGGGATCCCCGGGGAGCTGTTTTTT CASSLGFHGQGIPGELFF
- TRBJ1-3 TRBV7-2 - TGTGCCAGCAGCCAACCGGCGGGCGGAAACACCATATATTTT CASSQPAGGNTIYF
- TRBJ2-1 TRBV21-1 - TGTGCCAGCAGCAAAAGGGGGAGCGGGAGGGGCTCCTACAATGAGCAGTTCTTC CASSKRGSGRGSYNEQFF
TRBD1 TRBJ1-1 TRBV6-6 few TGTGCCAGCAGCCGGGGACAGGAGCGTGGGAGCACTGAAGCTTTCTTT CASSRGQERGSTEAFF
TRBD2 TRBJ2-3 TRBV7-3 few TGTGCCAGCAGCTTAAGGTCAACTAGCGGGGGGACCAGCACAGATACGCAGTATTTT CASSLRSTSGGTSTDTQYF
- TRBJ2-5 TRBV29-1 - TGCAGCGTTCAAGCAGGAGGGGAGACCCAGTACTTC CSVQAGGETQYF
- TRBJ2-1 TRBV7-8 few TGTGCCAGCAGCTTAGGAGAGGTAGCGGCAACCCGACGAGCATACAATGAGCAGTTCTTC CASSLGEVAATRRAYNEQFF
- TRBJ2-1 TRBV20-1 few TGCAGTGCCCTCCGACGGGATAACTACAATGAGCAGTTCTTC CSALRRDNYNEQFF
- TRBJ1-2 TRBV10-3 few TGTGCCATCACGGCGGACGAGGAACATGGCTACACCTTC CAITADEEHGYTF
- TRBJ2-5 TRBV25-1 few TGTGCCAGCAGTGAATTCGGCGGATCTTACCAAGAGACCCAGTACTTC CASSEFGGSYQETQYF
- TRBJ1-6 TRBV20-1 - TGCAGTGCTAGAGATGTAAGCTCCTATAATTCACCCCTCCACTTT CSARDVSSYNSPLHF
- TRBJ2-1 TRBV4-2 - TGTGCCAGCAGCCGTACTAGCACAAATAAGCAGTTCTTC CASSRTSTNKQFF
- TRBJ2-1 TRBV6-1 - TGTGCCAGCAGTGAATGGCCCTTCCCCAATGAGCAGTTCTTC CASSEWPFPNEQFF
- TRBJ1-2 TRBV4-1 few TGCGCCAGCAGCCCTTGGACTCTTACCAATGGCTACACCTTC CASSPWTLTNGYTF
- TRBJ2-1 TRBV29-1 - TGCGGCCAGGGGGGGGGATTCGACAATGAGCAGTTCTTC CGQGGGFDNEQFF
TRBD2 TRBJ2-5 TRBV28 few TGTGCCAGCAGTTTATCCATAACCGGGGGGGAGACCCAGTACTTC CASSLSITGGETQYF
TRBD2 TRBJ2-3 TRBV5-1 few TGCGCCAGCAGCTTGGACCAAGCGGGGGGCAGGAGAGATACGCAGTATTTT CASSLDQAGGRRDTQYF
TRBD2 TRBJ2-7 TRBV2 few TGTGCCAGCAGGATGGGACTAGCGAGCTCCTACGAGCAGTACTTC CASRMGLASSYEQYF
TRBD1 TRBJ2-5 TRBV28 once TGTGCCAGCAGTTCCCAGGGGGCCGGGAACAATGAGCAGTACTTC CASSSQGAGNNEQYF
TRBD1 TRBJ2-1 TRBV2 few TGTGCCAGCAGGGAAAGGGACAGGCTGTTCTTC CASRERDRLFF
- TRBJ1-2 TRBV29-1 few TGCAGCGTTGAGGCGAGCGGCTACACCTTC CSVEASGYTF
TRBD1 TRBJ2-7 TRBV7-9 few TGTGCCAGCAGCATGGGACAGGGGCTATACGAGCAGTACTTC CASSMGQGLYEQYF
- TRBJ1-2 TRBV20-1 - TGCAGTGCTAGAACCGGGACTTGGGATGGCTACACCTTC CSARTGTWDGYTF
TRBD1 TRBJ2-1 TRBV29-1 few TGCAGCGTTGAAGCCCCTCCACCAGGGGGCATGGGCGATGAGCAGTTCTTC CSVEAPPPGGMGDEQFF
TRBD2 TRBJ2-3 TRBV20-1 few TGCAGTGCTAGCCGAGCGGGGGCCTCCACAGATACGCAGTATTTT CSASRAGASTDTQYF
TRBD1 TRBJ2-7 TRBV5-1 - TGCGCCAGCAGCCGGACAGGGTACCACGAGCAGTACTTC CASSRTGYHEQYF
- TRBJ2-1 TRBV27 few TGTGCCAGCAGTTTAATGGGTCAGGGGTTCGGGGAGCAGTTCTTC CASSLMGQGFGEQFF
TRBD2 TRBJ2-1 TRBV14 - TGTGCCAGCAGCCAAGATCTTGGTCTGGGACTAGCCTCCTACGAGCAGTTCTTC CASSQDLGLGLASYEQFF
- TRBJ2-7 TRBV10-3 - TGTGCCATCAGTGTTAGTCCCAACCCCTACGAGCAGTACTTC CAISVSPNPYEQYF